This passage covers 21 T cell receptor beta chains from one sample sequenced in a study of identical twins. TCRdb re-derived calls from the 5' RACE reads in MiXCR, one entry per CDR3 protein. The profile shows roughly 280,000 distinct CDR3 sequences, less than 9.5% of them singletons. These same records also appear under a second study, on yellow fever vaccine responses in identical twins.

Sequences were obtained from CD8+ T cells sorted from blood. The receptors stem from a woman aged 18-35 years in good health.

The sample holds a few counts of this clonotype. The chain has TRBV28 and TRBJ2-3, with D tentatively TRBD2 (6 bases). CDR1 and CDR2 (germline): MDHEN, SYDVKM. V gave up 4 bases and J gave up 4 bases, with 12 bases separating them. There are 14 residues in the CDR3. CDR3 sequence reads: CASSSWDSADTQYF. The CDR3 DNA follows: TGTGCCAGCAGTTCTTGGGACTCCGCAGATACGCAGTATTTT.

The chain carries TRBV18 and TRBJ1-5, with D maybe TRBD1 (6 bases). The CDR3 contains 14 residues. CDR1 and CDR2 from the germline V gene are KGHSH and LQKENI. V was shortened by 1 base and J by 5 bases, with 9 bases between the two germline ends. The CDR3 DNA sequence: TGTGCCAGCTCACCACAACAGGGTGATCAGCCCCAGCATTTT. This gives the protein CASSPQQGDQPQHF.

This clonotype has a handful of counts. The CDR3, as DNA: TGCAGTGCTAGAGATCAAGACGGGCAAAATGGGGGCTACACCTTC. Its translation is CSARDQDGQNGGYTF. The V gene is TRBV20-1, the J gene TRBJ1-2; D remains unclear. Trimming removed 0 bases from V and 8 bases from J, with 19 bases in between. Germline assignment: CDR1 DFQATT and CDR2 SNEGSKA (reference sequence). This CDR3 comprises 15 residues.

This clonotype was found a few times. This chain uses TRBV6-4 with TRBJ2-7, with 7 bases aligning to TRBD1. The CDR3 consists of 15 residues. Germline V lookup: CDR1 MRHNA, CDR2 SNTAGT. V shed 4 bases, J shed 2 bases, and the junction held 8 bases outside the gene matches. CDR3 DNA sequence: TGTGCCAGCAGTGTACAGGGGTTGAAACCCTACGAGCAGTACTTC. Translating gives CASSVQGLKPYEQYF.

Only a few counts were recorded for this clonotype. V and J are TRBV27 and TRBJ1-2; maybe TRBD1 (5 bases). Germline-derived CDR1 and CDR2 are MNHEY and SMNVEV (reference sequence). This CDR3 spans 13 amino acids. V lost 5 bases and J 2 bases, leaving 9 bases between the germline ends. In nucleotides, the CDR3 is TGTGCCAGCAGTCTGGACAAGAACTATGGCTACACCTTC. It encodes CASSLDKNYGYTF.

The J gene is TRBJ1-3, the V gene TRBV28; D unresolved. V lost 5 bases and J 0 bases, leaving 11 bases between the germline ends. The CDR3 runs to 15 residues. Germline V gene sequence: CDR1 MDHEN, CDR2 SYDVKM. CDR3 sequence: CASSAPSVSGNTIYF. The CDR3 DNA reads TGTGCCAGCAGTGCGCCGTCTGTCTCTGGAAACACCATATATTTT. The whole variable domain, filled in from reference TRBV28 and TRBJ1-3, reads DVKVTQSSRYLVKRTGEKVFLECVQDMDHENMFWYRQDPGLGLRLIYFSYDVKMKEKGDIPEGYSVSREKKERFSLILESASTNQTSMYLCASSAPSVSGNTIYFGEGSWLTVV.

This chain connects TRBV5-1 to TRBJ1-2; D gene ambiguous. CDR1 is SGHRS, CDR2 YFSETQ, per germline. CDR3 length: 14 residues. Trimming took off 4 bases at V and 4 bases at J, with 14 bases between the two ends. CDR3 sequence (DNA): TGCGCCAGCAGCCAAGGCTCCCCCTTCTATGGCTACACCTTC. This codes for CASSQGSPFYGYTF.

The chain recombines TRBV12-3 or TRBV12-4 with TRBJ2-1; 12 bases agree with TRBD2. The junction had 3 bases not matched to a gene; V was cut back by 4 bases and J by 8 bases. This CDR3 spans 14 amino acids. The DNA of the CDR3 is TGTGCCAGCAGTTCGACTAGCGGGAGCTATGAGCAGTTCTTC. Residues: CASSSTSGSYEQFF.

This clonotype was observed at least ten times. The rearrangement links TRBV20-1 to TRBJ2-1, with TRBD2 matching over 7 bases. V lost 6 bases and J lost 2; bases outside the gene matches: 7. The CDR3 contains 14 residues. The germline V gene has CDR1 DFQATT and CDR2 SNEGSKA (reference sequence). CDR3 residues: CSATTSDPYNEQFF. CDR3 in DNA: TGCAGTGCCACAACTAGCGATCCCTACAATGAGCAGTTCTTC.

A few counts support this clonotype. The rearrangement uses TRBV10-3 and TRBJ2-7, with 10 nucleotides matching TRBD2. The CDR3 consists of 14 residues. V lost 6 bases and J lost 3; bases outside the gene matches: 5. Germline V gene sequence: CDR1 ENHRY, CDR2 SYGVKD. CDR3 coding DNA: TGTGCCATCAGGAACGGACTAGCGGACTACGAGCAGTACTTC. It is translated as CAIRNGLADYEQYF.

In this sample, this clonotype turned up many times. The chain recombines TRBV29-1 with TRBJ2-7; no definite D call. The CDR3 contains 15 residues. Germline V CDR1 and CDR2: SQVTM, ANQGSEA. The germline V and J ends were trimmed by 4 bases and 2 bases, with 18 bases remaining between them. The CDR3 loop is CSVVPYLTPTYEQYF. The CDR3 DNA sequence: TGCAGCGTTGTCCCCTACTTAACACCGACCTACGAGCAGTACTTC.

The chain couples TRBV3-1 to TRBJ2-7; D is undetermined. V gave up 1 base and J gave up 1 base, with 8 bases separating them. The CDR3 spans 14 residues. From germline, CDR1 is LGHDT and CDR2 YNNKEL (reference sequence). CDR3 amino acids: CASSQARPSYEQYF. The CDR3, as DNA: TGTGCCAGCAGCCAAGCGCGGCCGTCCTACGAGCAGTACTTC.

The table lists this clonotype with many counts. The V gene is TRBV28, the J gene TRBJ2-3; 7 bases line up with TRBD1. This CDR3 has 14 amino acids. Germline CDR1 reads MDHEN; CDR2 reads SYDVKM. Trimming cost V 3 bases and J 4 bases; bases outside gene matches: 4. CDR3 nucleotide sequence: TGTGCCAGCAGTTTCAGGGGGTTGTCAGATACGCAGTATTTT. It translates to CASSFRGLSDTQYF.

The chain has TRBV28 and TRBJ1-1; D might be TRBD1 (5 bases). Looked up from germline, CDR1 is MDHEN and CDR2 is SYDVKM. Trimming pared 3 bases from V and 4 bases from J, leaving 6 bases between. The CDR3 is 12 residues long. CDR3 DNA sequence: TGTGCCAGCAGTTTTCAGGGCACTGAAGCTTTCTTT. Translated: CASSFQGTEAFF. Full variable domain (missing parts from reference TRBV28 and TRBJ1-1): DVKVTQSSRYLVKRTGEKVFLECVQDMDHENMFWYRQDPGLGLRLIYFSYDVKMKEKGDIPEGYSVSREKKERFSLILESASTNQTSMYLCASSFQGTEAFFGQGTRLTVV.

This clonotype was seen a handful of times. The chain combines TRBV6-5 with TRBJ2-1; the match to TRBD2 covers 7 bases. The CDR3 spans 14 residues. V dropped 4 bases and J dropped 5; count of bases not matched to a gene: 5. In germline, CDR1 is MNHEY, CDR2 SVGAGI. This chain's CDR3 is CASSSIRGDNEQFF. CDR3 in DNA: TGTGCCAGCAGTTCCATCCGGGGGGACAATGAGCAGTTCTTC.

The chain joins TRBV29-1 to TRBJ2-2; D not certain. V lost 8 bases to trimming and J lost 5 bases, with 6 bases between them. This CDR3 spans 10 amino acids. Germline CDR1 and CDR2: SQVTM and ANQGSEA. The CDR3 spells CSILTGELFF. The CDR3 bases are TGCAGCATATTAACCGGGGAGCTGTTTTTT.

This clonotype has a handful of counts. The V call is TRBV5-6, the J call TRBJ2-7, with a tentative D call TRBD1 (7 bases). Germline values: CDR1 SGHDT, CDR2 YYEEEE. CDR3 length: 18 residues. V lost 0 bases and J 2 bases, leaving 21 bases between the germline ends. CDR3: CASSLGTLDREVPYEQYF. CDR3 nucleotide sequence: TGTGCCAGCAGCTTGGGGACCCTTGACAGGGAGGTACCCTACGAGCAGTACTTC.

The chain couples TRBV9 to TRBJ1-2, with a weak D call TRBD1 (5 bases). Trimming removed 4 bases at V and 6 bases at J, with 25 bases between. The germline gives CDR1 SGDLS, CDR2 YYNGEE. The CDR3 length is 17 residues. CDR3 DNA: TGTGCCAGCAGCCGCTGGTTGAAGGGGAGCGATGTAGATGGCTACACCTTC. Its translation is CASSRWLKGSDVDGYTF.

The chain couples TRBV7-9 to TRBJ1-4; TRBD1 agrees at 9 bases. Per germline, CDR1 SEHNR and CDR2 FQNEAQ (reference sequence). The length of the CDR3 is 15 residues. Trimming cost V 5 bases and J 7 bases; bases outside gene matches: 8. The CDR3 sequence is CASSAPTGGGEKLFF. CDR3 sequence (DNA): TGTGCCAGCAGCGCCCCGACAGGGGGTGGTGAAAAACTGTTTTTT.

This clonotype was counted ten times or more. The gene calls are TRBV7-9 and TRBJ1-2; 9 nucleotides match TRBD1. V lost 4 bases and J lost 7; bases outside the gene matches: 13. From germline, CDR1 is SEHNR and CDR2 FQNEAQ (reference sequence). This CDR3 comprises 16 residues. CDR3 loop: CASSSHLWTGEGGYTF. DNA of the CDR3: TGTGCCAGCAGCTCCCACCTATGGACAGGGGAGGGTGGCTACACCTTC.

This clonotype occurred many times. The chain carries TRBV9 and TRBJ1-1; D not certain. Deletions cut 2 bases from V and 1 base from J, with 9 bases between. The germline gives CDR1 SGDLS, CDR2 YYNGEE. The CDR3 length is 14 residues. CDR3 nucleotide sequence: TGTGCCAGCAGCGTGTCTCGGACGAACACTGAAGCTTTCTTT. Its translation is CASSVSRTNTEAFF.